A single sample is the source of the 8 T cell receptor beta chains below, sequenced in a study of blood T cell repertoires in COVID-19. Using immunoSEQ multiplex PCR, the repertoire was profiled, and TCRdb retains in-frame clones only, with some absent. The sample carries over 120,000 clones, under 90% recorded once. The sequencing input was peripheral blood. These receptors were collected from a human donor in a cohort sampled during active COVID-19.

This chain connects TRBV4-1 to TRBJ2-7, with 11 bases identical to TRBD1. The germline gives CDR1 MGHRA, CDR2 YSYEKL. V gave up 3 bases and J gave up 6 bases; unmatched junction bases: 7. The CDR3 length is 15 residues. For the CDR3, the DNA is TGCGCCAGCAGCCACTCCGGGACAGGGGGGAGCGAGCAGTACTTC. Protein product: CASSHSGTGGSEQYF.

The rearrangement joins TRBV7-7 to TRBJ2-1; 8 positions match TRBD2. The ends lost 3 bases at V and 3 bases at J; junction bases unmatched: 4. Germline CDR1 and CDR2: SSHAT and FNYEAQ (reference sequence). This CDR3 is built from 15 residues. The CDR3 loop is CASSFPGLGYNEQFF. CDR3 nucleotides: TGTGCCAGCAGCTTCCCGGGACTAGGCTACAATGAGCAGTTCTTC.

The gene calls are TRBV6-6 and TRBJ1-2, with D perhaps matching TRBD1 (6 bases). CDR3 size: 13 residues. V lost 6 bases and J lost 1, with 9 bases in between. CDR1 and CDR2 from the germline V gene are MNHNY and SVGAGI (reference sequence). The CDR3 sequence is CASSGQSNYGYTF. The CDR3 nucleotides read TGTGCCAGCAGCGGACAGAGTAACTATGGCTACACCTTC.

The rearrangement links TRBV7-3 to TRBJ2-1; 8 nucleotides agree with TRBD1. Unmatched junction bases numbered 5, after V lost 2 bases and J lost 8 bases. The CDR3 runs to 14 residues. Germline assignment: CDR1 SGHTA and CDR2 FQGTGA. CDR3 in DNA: TGTGCCAGCAGCTTACAGGGGGCTCCCTATGAGCAGTTCTTC. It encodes CASSLQGAPYEQFF.

The CDR3 sequence: CASGTGVTNYGYTF. For the CDR3, the DNA is TGTGCCAGCGGGACAGGGGTGACTAACTATGGCTACACCTTC. V gene TRBV19 combines with J gene TRBJ1-2; 10 bases match TRBD1. Germline V gene sequence: CDR1 LNHDA, CDR2 SQIVND (reference sequence). J gave up 0 bases and V 9 bases, and 4 bases lay outside the gene matches. This CDR3 spans 14 amino acids.

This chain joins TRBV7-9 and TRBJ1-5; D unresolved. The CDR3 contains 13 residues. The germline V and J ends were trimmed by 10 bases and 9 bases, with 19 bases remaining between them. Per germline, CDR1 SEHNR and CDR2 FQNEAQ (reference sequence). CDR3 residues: CATHSPPEGPQHF. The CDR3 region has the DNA TGTGCCACCCACTCCCCCCCGGAGGGGCCCCAGCATTTT. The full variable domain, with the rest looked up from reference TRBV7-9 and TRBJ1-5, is DTGVSQNPRHKITKRGQNVTFRCDPISEHNRLYWYRQTLGQGPEFLTYFQNEAQLEKSRLLSDRFSAERPKGSFSTLEIQRTEQGDSAMYLCATHSPPEGPQHFGDGTRLSIL.

The CDR3 loop reads CASNQNGMGAAFF. The CDR3, as DNA: TGTGCCAGCAATCAGAATGGTATGGGGGCAGCTTTCTTT. The chain has TRBV2 and TRBJ1-1; D may be TRBD1 (6 bases). Germline V gene sequence: CDR1 SNHLY, CDR2 FYNNEI. The CDR3 runs 13 residues. Trimming cost V 7 bases and J 10 bases, with 19 bases left between them.

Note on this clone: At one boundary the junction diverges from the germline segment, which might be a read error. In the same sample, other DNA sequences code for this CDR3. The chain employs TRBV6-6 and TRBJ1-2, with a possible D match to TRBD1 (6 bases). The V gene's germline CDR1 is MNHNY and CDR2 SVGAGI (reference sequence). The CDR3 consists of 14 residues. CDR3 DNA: TGTGCCAGCAGTTATTCGATGGACAGCTATGGCTACACCTTT. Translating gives CASSYSMDSYGYTF.